This TCR beta chain was documented in a study of blood T cell repertoires in COVID-19. About the research overall: T cells, B-cell-depleted T cells, or PBMCs supplied cDNA or gDNA.

The table lists this clone with a count of one. Original data processing: Amplification of reference gene primers was used by the study to estimate nucleated cell counts. Produced via immunoSEQ multiplex PCR; TCRdb's table is partial and in-frame only. V and J calls and clone size follow that table, whereas D and trimming were derived from the DNA. The data hold around 170,000 clones, with about 85% observed a single time. This CDR3 has 16 amino acids. In germline, CDR1 is SGDLS, CDR2 YYNGEE. The J segment lost 2 bases and the V segment lost 3 bases, leaving 5 bases of the junction unmatched. The receptor comes from a woman in her twenties or thirties with active or convalescent COVID-19. This chain uses TRBV9 with TRBJ2-7, with TRBD2 matching 13 bases. Sequenced: peripheral blood. The CDR3 coding sequence is TGTGCCAGCAGCGCCGGGACTAGCGGGAATACCTACGAGCAGTACTTC. Translating it yields CASSAGTSGNTYEQYF.